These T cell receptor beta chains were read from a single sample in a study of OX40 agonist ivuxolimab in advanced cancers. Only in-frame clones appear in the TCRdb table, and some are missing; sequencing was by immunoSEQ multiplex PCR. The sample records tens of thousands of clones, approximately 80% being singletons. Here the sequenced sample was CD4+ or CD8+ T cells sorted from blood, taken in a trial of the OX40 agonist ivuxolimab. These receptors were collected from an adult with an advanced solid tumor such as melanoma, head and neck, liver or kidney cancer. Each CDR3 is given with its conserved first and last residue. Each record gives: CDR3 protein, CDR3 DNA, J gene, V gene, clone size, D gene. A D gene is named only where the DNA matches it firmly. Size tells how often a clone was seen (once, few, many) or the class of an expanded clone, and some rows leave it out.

CASSPVRYRGRNTEAFF TGTGCCAGCAGTCCCGTACGCTACAGGGGGAGGAACACTGAAGCTTTCTTT TRBJ1-1 TRBV27 NA TRBD1
CASSLLAGFLGEQYF TGTGCCAGCAGCTTACTAGCGGGGTTCTTGGGGGAGCAGTACTTC TRBJ2-7 TRBV7-8 NA TRBD2
CASSLYGGFDEKLFF TGTGCCAGCAGTTTATACGGGGGTTTTGATGAAAAACTGTTTTTT TRBJ1-4 TRBV28 once NA
CASTPRGGIYGYTF TGTGCCAGCACCCCAAGAGGAGGGATCTATGGCTACACCTTC TRBJ1-2 TRBV9 NA NA
CASSSGGGASRLNEQFF TGTGCCAGCAGCTCCGGGGGGGGCGCTTCCCGCCTCAATGAGCAGTTCTTC TRBJ2-1 TRBV7-6 NA TRBD2
CASSPRERSSGNTIYF TGTGCCAGCTCACCACGGGAGCGTAGCTCTGGAAACACCATATATTTT TRBJ1-3 TRBV18 NA NA
CASSRGAGEHGYTF TGTGCCAGCAGCCGGGGGGCAGGGGAGCATGGCTACACCTTC TRBJ1-2 TRBV25-1 NA NA
CASSLWSVGPSPLHF TGTGCCAGCAGCCTCTGGTCCGTCGGGCCTTCACCCCTCCACTTT TRBJ1-6 TRBV4-2 once NA
CASSQGLASGRNEQFF TGCGCCAGCAGCCAGGGCTTGGCTAGCGGGAGAAATGAGCAGTTCTTC TRBJ2-1 TRBV4-1 NA TRBD2
CASSLQNSEKLFF TGTGCCAGCAGCTTACAAAACAGCGAAAAACTGTTTTTT TRBJ1-4 TRBV5-5 NA NA
CASSFTGYNEQFF TGCGCCAGCAGCTTCACAGGGTACAATGAGCAGTTCTTC TRBJ2-1 TRBV5-1 NA NA
CASVTPGQGEQYF TGTGCCAGCGTTACTCCCGGACAGGGGGAGCAGTACTTC TRBJ2-7 TRBV5-4 NA TRBD1
CASSVDRESYEQYF TGTGCCAGCAGCGTCGACAGGGAGAGCTACGAGCAGTACTTC TRBJ2-7 TRBV11-2 few TRBD1
CASSLNRGSGQETQYF TGTGCCAGCAGCTTGAATCGGGGGAGCGGGCAAGAGACCCAGTACTTC TRBJ2-5 TRBV5-5 NA NA
CASSLLWGPEETQYF TGCGCCAGCAGCTTGCTCTGGGGACCAGAGGAGACCCAGTACTTC TRBJ2-5 TRBV5-1 NA NA
CASSLAGQGYYEQFF TGTGCCAGCAGCTTAGCGGGACAGGGTTACTATGAGCAGTTCTTC TRBJ2-1 TRBV7-2 NA TRBD1
CASSYAPGQGSQETQYF TGTGCCAGCAGCTACGCCCCGGGACAGGGGTCACAAGAGACCCAGTACTTC TRBJ2-5 TRBV7-8 NA TRBD1
CASSLGAGGETQYF TGTGCCAGCAGCTTGGGCGCAGGAGGTGAGACCCAGTACTTC TRBJ2-5 TRBV7-2 NA NA
CASSSIIILHPGTQETQYF TGTGCCAGCAGCTCGATTATTATCCTCCATCCCGGGACACAAGAGACCCAGTACTTC TRBJ2-5 TRBV7-9 NA NA
CASSIFPRQGGQPQHF TGTGCCAGTAGTATTTTTCCGCGGCAGGGTGGACAGCCCCAGCATTTT TRBJ1-5 TRBV19 few NA
CASSVDRGRETQYF TGTGCCAGCAGCGTTGACAGGGGGCGGGAGACCCAGTACTTC TRBJ2-5 TRBV2 once TRBD1
CASGVVAEAFF TGTGCCAGCGGGGTTGTGGCTGAAGCTTTCTTT TRBJ1-1 TRBV11-3 NA NA
CASSYSGVSNEKLFF TGTGCCAGCAGTTACTCAGGTGTATCTAATGAAAAACTGTTTTTT TRBJ1-4 TRBV6-5 few NA
CASSSDRGIAFF TGTGCCAGCAGCTCAGACAGGGGGATAGCTTTCTTT TRBJ1-1 TRBV7-3 NA TRBD1
CTSSLSGGRTQETQYF TGCACCAGCAGCTTGAGTGGCGGGAGGACTCAAGAGACCCAGTACTTC TRBJ2-5 TRBV5-1 NA TRBD2
CASRQLAGGYNEQFF TGTGCCAGCAGACAACTAGCGGGAGGCTACAATGAGCAGTTCTTC TRBJ2-1 TRBV7-8 NA TRBD2
CASSAGRQGAYEQYF TGTGCCAGCAGCGCCGGGAGACAGGGGGCCTACGAGCAGTACTTC TRBJ2-7 TRBV13 NA TRBD1
CATGEVDGYTF TGTGCCACTGGGGAAGTCGATGGCTACACCTTC TRBJ1-2 TRBV6-5 few NA
CASKGSGPEQYF TGTGCCAGCAAGGGCAGTGGCCCCGAGCAGTACTTC TRBJ2-7 TRBV2 few NA
CASTARGGHIGELFF TGTGCCAGCACCGCTCGAGGGGGGCATATCGGGGAGCTGTTTTTT TRBJ2-2 TRBV7-2 NA NA
CASSQETQVSGELFF TGCGCCAGCAGCCAGGAAACCCAGGTTTCCGGGGAGCTGTTTTTT TRBJ2-2 TRBV4-1 once NA
CASSIAGFGEQYF TGTGCCAGTAGTATTGCAGGTTTCGGCGAGCAGTACTTC TRBJ2-7 TRBV19 NA NA
CASSYRGAGREQFF TGTGCCAGCAGTTACAGGGGCGCAGGTCGCGAGCAGTTCTTC TRBJ2-1 TRBV6-5 NA NA
CASSRTGTYGYTF TGTGCCAGCAGTCGAACAGGAACATATGGCTACACCTTC TRBJ1-2 TRBV6-5 few NA
CASSPEGVNGYTF TGTGCCAGCAGTCCGGAGGGGGTGAATGGCTACACCTTC TRBJ1-2 TRBV28 few NA
CASSFSGRATDTQYF TGTGCCAGCAGCTTTAGCGGGAGGGCCACAGATACGCAGTATTTT TRBJ2-3 TRBV9 NA TRBD2
CASSAPTSGRANEQFF TGTGCCAGCAGCGCCCCGACTAGCGGGAGGGCGAATGAGCAGTTCTTC TRBJ2-1 TRBV11-3 NA TRBD2
CASRIGTGDYEQYF TGTGCCAGCAGAATTGGGACAGGGGACTACGAGCAGTACTTC TRBJ2-7 TRBV2 NA TRBD1
CASSETGANVLTF TGTGCCAGCAGTGAAACTGGGGCCAACGTCCTGACTTTC TRBJ2-6 TRBV2 NA NA
CAISVGGNTEAFF TGTGCCATCAGTGTGGGCGGGAACACTGAAGCTTTCTTT TRBJ1-1 TRBV10-3 NA NA
CASSLGPQGGDEQYF TGTGCCAGCAGCTTAGGGCCCCAGGGAGGGGACGAGCAGTACTTC TRBJ2-7 TRBV7-2 NA TRBD2
CASSNPGLRKEASSYEQYF TGCGCCAGCAGTAACCCGGGACTCAGGAAGGAAGCATCCAGCTACGAGCAGTACTTC TRBJ2-7 TRBV10-1 NA NA
CASSASQVSYEQYF TGTGCCAGCAGTGCCAGTCAGGTCTCCTACGAGCAGTACTTC TRBJ2-7 TRBV2 once NA
CASSGQGAGYGYTF TGTGCCAGCAGTGGCCAGGGGGCGGGCTATGGCTACACCTTC TRBJ1-2 TRBV25-1 NA TRBD1
CSVVEGVGNEQFF TGCAGCGTTGTTGAGGGGGTGGGGAATGAGCAGTTCTTC TRBJ2-1 TRBV29-1 NA NA
CAIKHRDNYEQYF TGTGCCATCAAACACCGGGACAACTACGAGCAGTACTTC TRBJ2-7 TRBV10-3 NA NA
CASSPTGGGSGNTIYF TGTGCCAGCAGCCCTACGGGGGGCGGATCTGGAAACACCATATATTTT TRBJ1-3 TRBV7-9 NA NA
CASSLRQGYTGELFF TGTGCCAGCAGTTTACGACAGGGGTACACCGGGGAGCTGTTTTTT TRBJ2-2 TRBV28 NA TRBD1
CASSLGQGSFNSPLHF TGTGCCAGCAGCTTGGGACAGGGGAGTTTTAATTCACCCCTCCACTTT TRBJ1-6 TRBV5-4 NA TRBD1
CASSLDLRGDYTF TGTGCCAGCAGCTTAGACTTAAGGGGTGACTACACCTTC TRBJ1-2 TRBV7-9 NA NA
CASSSFWGNTEAFF TGTGCCAGCAGCTCCTTTTGGGGGAACACTGAAGCTTTCTTT TRBJ1-1 TRBV11-3 NA NA
CAWREPGVGADTQYF TGTGCCTGGAGGGAGCCGGGAGTGGGCGCAGATACGCAGTATTTT TRBJ2-3 TRBV30 NA NA
CAWTTSGTGSTF TGTGCCTGGACTACTTCTGGGACAGGGAGTACCTTC TRBJ1-2 TRBV30 few TRBD1
CASRPNAGQHNSPLHF TGTGCCAGCAGACCCAACGCCGGACAGCATAATTCACCCCTCCACTTT TRBJ1-6 TRBV11-2 NA NA